This TCR beta chain derives from a study of cytomegalovirus exposure and HLA in healthy donors. General study findings and limits: The study recorded 164 TCR beta chains that were cytomegalovirus-associated. Trimming of TCR beta V- and J-genes showed a link, identified in a later analysis, to a missense DCLRE1C variant.

Germline CDR1 reads ENHRY; CDR2 reads SYGVKD. The CDR3 length is 12 residues. V was pared by 2 bases and J by 2 bases, with 4 bases between. In the case of this clone: No antigen is known for it.

60 Vbeta and 13 Jbeta primers were used in PCR. Measured with immunoSEQ multiplex PCR; TCRdb has only the in-frame clones, and not every one. The sample shows some 150,000 clones, 82% of them seen only once. The sequenced material came from PBMCs. The chain couples TRBV10-3 to TRBJ2-7; no clear D gene. This receptor was obtained from a woman in her forties or fifties in good health and CMV-seropositive. CDR3 in DNA: TGTGCCATCAGTGAGGGCACCTACGAGCAGTACTTC. Translation gives CAISEGTYEQYF.